What follows is one T cell receptor (beta chain) and its context. The authors reverse transcribed roughly 0.5 to 1 ug RNA with random hexamers. TCRdb redid the calling of the immunoSEQ multiplex PCR reads with MiXCR, one entry per CDR3 protein. There are hundreds of thousands of distinct CDR3 sequences in the sample; 85% to 95% occur only once, and around 0.076% lies in the top ten. The ends lost 6 bases at V and 2 bases at J; junction bases unmatched: 10. The germline CDR1 and CDR2 sequences are DFQATT and SNEGSKA (reference sequence). This CDR3 contains 15 residues. The sample originates from a study of CD8 T cells in Susac syndrome.

This TCR was recovered from a human donor with multiple sclerosis. J is TRBJ2-7 and V is TRBV20-1, with 10 bases fitting TRBD2. What was sequenced was CD4+ T cells from PBMCs. In nucleotides, the CDR3 is TGCAGTGCCAACCGACTAGCGGGCGCAACCTACGAGCAGTACTTC. Translating it yields CSANRLAGATYEQYF.